This record concerns one TCR beta chain sequence. Germline V CDR1 and CDR2: SGHVS, FQNEAQ. This CDR3 region has 16 residues. The V end was cut by 1 base, the J end by 0 bases, with 11 bases between. How the authors handled the data: Estimated nucleated cell counts came from reference gene primer amplification. Clones were sequenced by immunoSEQ multiplex PCR, and TCRdb holds only the in-frame ones, with some missing. V, J and clone size are those of that table, while D and trimming were read from the DNA. The sample has around 200,000 clones, roughly 90% seen once. This sample is drawn from a study of blood T cell repertoires in COVID-19. Whole-study context: COVID-19 samples collected from the United States, Italy and Spain covered acute and convalescent phases. Sources were T cells, B-cell-depleted T cells, or PBMCs; the material itself was cDNA or gDNA.

This TCR was recovered from a man between 18 and 35 years old with active or convalescent COVID-19. The sample taken for sequencing was peripheral blood. The chain has TRBV7-8 and TRBJ2-3; D gene unclear. CDR3 bases: TGTGCCAGCAGCTTAGTGCTACTCTCTAGCACAGATACGCAGTATTTT. This translates into CASSLVLLSSTDTQYF.